A selection of T cell receptor beta chains follows, all from one sample in a study of T cell repertoires in cytomegalovirus infection. Antigen specificity for these receptors is unknown. From the reads, TCRdb called clonotypes with MiXCR, one entry per CDR3 protein. The table shows hundreds of thousands of distinct CDR3 sequences, with around 32% occurring only once. Sequencing used cultured CD8+ T cells from PBMCs, obtained from culture after CMV antigen stimulation. Receptor source: a human donor in good health (CMV status not recorded). Some clones in this sample may be carry-over from other donors' samples. The conserved cysteine and the conserved F or W are not part of the CDR3 here. A D gene is named only where the DNA matches it firmly.

d_gene: -; j_gene: TRBJ2-2; v_gene: TRBV10-3; CDR3aa: AIGGAGTAGTGELF
d_gene: -; j_gene: TRBJ2-2; v_gene: TRBV27; CDR3aa: ASSLYRVVGELF
d_gene: TRBD1; j_gene: TRBJ1-3; v_gene: TRBV7-2; CDR3aa: ASSAPGQGDTIY
d_gene: -; j_gene: TRBJ1-2; v_gene: TRBV27; CDR3aa: ASKLGAGDQMVYYGYT
d_gene: -; j_gene: TRBJ1-5; v_gene: TRBV6-5; CDR3aa: ASSYGSGNQPQH
d_gene: -; j_gene: TRBJ2-2; v_gene: TRBV4-1; CDR3aa: ASARGFNTGELF
d_gene: TRBD1; j_gene: TRBJ1-2; v_gene: TRBV12-3/TRBV12-4; CDR3aa: ASSGDREVNYGYT
d_gene: -; j_gene: TRBJ2-1; v_gene: TRBV12-5; CDR3aa: ASGLGGREQF
d_gene: -; j_gene: TRBJ2-7; v_gene: TRBV27; CDR3aa: ASITPAGEQY
d_gene: -; j_gene: TRBJ2-7; v_gene: TRBV11-2; CDR3aa: ASSSTNSFHYEQY
d_gene: -; j_gene: TRBJ2-3; v_gene: TRBV25-1; CDR3aa: ASSEFTFEGTDTQY
d_gene: TRBD1; j_gene: TRBJ2-1; v_gene: TRBV4-1; CDR3aa: ASSQLTGDEQF
d_gene: TRBD1; j_gene: TRBJ2-2; v_gene: TRBV7-2; CDR3aa: AIWDRNTGELF